Presented here are 20 T cell receptor beta chains from one specimen sequenced in a study of blood T cells in healthy people across ages. The second PCR ran about 7 to 12 cycles with a sample-barcoded 5' primer and J-beta primers. TCRdb reprocessed the 5' RACE reads with MiXCR, giving one entry per CDR3 protein. The sample includes about 1.8 million distinct CDR3 sequences, about 50% seen only once; the top ten take roughly 2%. The sequenced sample consisted of blood. Source of these receptors: a middle-aged woman in good health.

The V call is TRBV5-1, the J call TRBJ2-4; D is perhaps TRBD2 (5 bases). There are 13 residues in the CDR3. The ends were cut back, 3 bases at V and 6 bases at J, with 10 bases in the middle. CDR1 and CDR2 from the germline V gene are SGHRS and YFSETQ. This CDR3 reads CASSSGEGNIQYF. The DNA of the CDR3 is TGCGCCAGCAGCTCGGGTGAGGGAAACATTCAGTACTTC.

This clonotype has just a few counts. V usage is TRBV14 and J usage is TRBJ2-4; 8 nucleotides align to TRBD2. Germline CDR1 SGHDN, CDR2 FVKESK. V was clipped by 1 base and J by 8 bases; unmatched bases: 13. The CDR3 length is 17 residues. The DNA for the CDR3 is TGTGCCAGCAGCCAAGTTGTCGGGGGGGGATTAGAAGACATTCAGTACTTC. It translates to CASSQVVGGGLEDIQYF.

The rearrangement links TRBV9 to TRBJ2-1; either TRBD1 or TRBD2 may supply D (5 bases each). Trimming left V 0 bases short and J 1 base short, with 17 bases between. Looked up from germline, CDR1 is SGDLS and CDR2 is YYNGEE. The length of the CDR3 is 18 residues. DNA for the CDR3: TGTGCCAGCAGCGTAGCTCCCCTCGGGGCAGGGTCCTACAATGAGCAGTTCTTC. Protein product: CASSVAPLGAGSYNEQFF. The full variable domain, its missing parts supplied by reference TRBV9 and TRBJ2-1, is DSGVTQTPKHLITATGQRVTLRCSPRSGDLSVYWYQQSLDQGLQFLIQYYNGEERAKGNILERFSAQQFPDLHSELNLSSLELGDSALYFCASSVAPLGAGSYNEQFFGPGTRLTVL.

The V and J genes are TRBV3-1 and TRBJ1-2; D remains unclear. The germline V gene encodes CDR1 LGHDT and CDR2 YNNKEL (reference sequence). Between the trimmed V and J ends, which lost 6 bases and 3 bases, there was a span of 14 bases. This CDR3 region has 14 residues. The CDR3 protein is CASSPISIDYGYTF. The CDR3 DNA follows: TGTGCCAGCAGTCCAATCAGCATTGACTATGGCTACACCTTC.

The chain uses TRBV20-1 and TRBJ2-1; 9 bases line up with TRBD2. The V gene end was trimmed by 0 bases and the J gene end by 7 bases; junction bases not matched to a gene: 7. From germline, CDR1 is DFQATT and CDR2 SNEGSKA (reference sequence). The CDR3 runs 15 residues. The CDR3 loop reads CSARDAGGPRNEQFF. The CDR3 nucleotides are TGCAGTGCTAGAGATGCGGGGGGGCCGCGGAATGAGCAGTTCTTC.

The J gene is TRBJ2-3, the V gene TRBV12-3 or TRBV12-4; D remains unclear. V lost 7 bases and J 1 base, leaving 12 bases between the germline ends. The CDR3 covers 14 residues. The CDR3 DNA is TGTGCCAGCAATCAGATTAGTGGCACAGATACGCAGTATTTT. Amino acids: CASNQISGTDTQYF.

The chain joins TRBV4-1 to TRBJ2-3, with 7 nucleotides matching TRBD2. Losses at the gene ends were 4 bases for V and 4 bases for J; bases not matched to a gene: 8. Looked up from germline, CDR1 is MGHRA and CDR2 is YSYEKL. The CDR3 is 15 residues long. The CDR3 is CASSPRLASPDTQYF. The CDR3 region has the DNA TGCGCCAGCAGCCCTCGACTAGCTTCCCCAGATACGCAGTATTTT.

V usage is TRBV11-2 and J usage is TRBJ2-7; TRBD2 is a possible D gene (7 bases). Germline values: CDR1 SGHAT, CDR2 FQNNGV. Trimming cost V 2 bases and J 7 bases, with 18 bases left between them. The CDR3 has 15 amino acids. Here the CDR3 reads CASSLFRGAYNEQYF. CDR3 in DNA: TGTGCCAGCAGCTTATTCCGGGGGGCCTACAATGAGCAGTACTTC. Supplemented by reference TRBV11-2 and TRBJ2-7, the full variable domain reads EAGVAQSPRYKIIEKRQSVAFWCNPISGHATLYWYQQILGQGPKLLIQFQNNGVVDDSQLPKDRFSAERLKGVDSTLKIQPAKLEDSAVYLCASSLFRGAYNEQYFGPGTRLTVT.

The chain has TRBV2 and TRBJ2-5, with 9 bases aligning to TRBD1. Looked up from germline, CDR1 is SNHLY and CDR2 is FYNNEI. The J segment lost 3 bases and the V segment lost 3 bases, leaving 5 bases of the junction unmatched. This CDR3 is 15 amino acids long. For the CDR3, the DNA is TGTGCCAGCAGTGAGGACAGGGGTAGGGAAGAGACCCAGTACTTC. Its protein is CASSEDRGREETQYF. Full variable domain (missing parts from reference TRBV2 and TRBJ2-5): EPEVTQTPSHQVTQMGQEVILRCVPISNHLYFYWYRQILGQKVEFLVSFYNNEISEKSEIFDDQFSVERPDGSNFTLKIRSTKLEDSAMYFCASSEDRGREETQYFGPGTRLLVL.

The rearrangement links TRBV10-3 to TRBJ2-5; TRBD1 is a possible D gene (5 bases). CDR1 is ENHRY, CDR2 SYGVKD, per germline. The length of the CDR3 is 13 residues. Trimming took off 5 bases at V and 4 bases at J, with 11 bases between the two ends. The CDR3 spells CAISTRESETQYF. The CDR3, as DNA: TGTGCCATCAGTACCAGGGAATCAGAGACCCAGTACTTC.

V and J are TRBV12-3 or TRBV12-4 and TRBJ2-4, with a tentative D call TRBD1 (6 bases). There are 15 residues in the CDR3. Trimming removed 5 bases at V and 0 bases at J, with 11 bases between. The CDR3 nucleotides read TGTGCCAGCAGTACCGACAGGAGAGCCAAAAACATTCAGTACTTC. Its translation is CASSTDRRAKNIQYF.

The V and J genes are TRBV7-9 and TRBJ2-7; TRBD1 or TRBD2 may be the D gene (5 bases each). The CDR3 length is 15 residues. V was cut by 5 bases and J by 1 base, with 15 bases left in between. Germline V gives CDR1 SEHNR, CDR2 FQNEAQ (reference sequence). The CDR3 spells CASSPQRDLSYEQYF. CDR3 sequence (DNA): TGTGCCAGCAGCCCCCAACGGGACCTATCCTACGAGCAGTACTTC.

In this sample, this clonotype turned up many times. The J gene is TRBJ2-7, the V gene TRBV29-1; 9 bases are shared with TRBD2. The CDR3 contains 14 residues. Germline V lookup: CDR1 SQVTM, CDR2 ANQGSEA. V shed 4 bases and J 3 bases; nucleotides not matched to a gene: 7. The CDR3 nucleotides are TGCAGCGTTGGAGATACTAGCGGGTTCTACGAGCAGTACTTC. Residues: CSVGDTSGFYEQYF.

This clonotype was observed many times. The genes are TRBV4-3 and TRBJ2-4; D possibly corresponds to TRBD2 (6 bases). CDR1 is LGHNA, CDR2 YSLEER, per germline. The V gene lost 0 bases and the J gene lost 0 bases, with 9 bases spanning the gap. CDR3 length equals 16 residues. The CDR3 nucleotides are TGCGCCAGCAGCCAAGAGGGGGGACTAGCCAAAAACATTCAGTACTTC. Translated: CASSQEGGLAKNIQYF.

The rearrangement joins TRBV20-1 to TRBJ1-2; a possible D gene is TRBD1 (5 bases). Deletions cut 1 base from V and 2 bases from J, with 11 bases between. Germline V gives CDR1 DFQATT, CDR2 SNEGSKA (reference sequence). This CDR3 is 14 amino acids long. CDR3 in amino acids: CSARAKSGNYGYTF. The CDR3 DNA reads TGCAGTGCTAGAGCAAAGTCAGGGAACTATGGCTACACCTTC.

This clonotype has more than one count but fewer than ten. The chain employs TRBV5-6 and TRBJ2-5; the D call may be TRBD1 or TRBD2 (6 bases each). Germline V gives CDR1 SGHDT, CDR2 YYEEEE. The CDR3 sequence is 14 residues long. Trimming stripped 4 bases from V and 5 bases from J, with 15 bases between. The CDR3 here is CASSILTGRETQYF. DNA for the CDR3: TGTGCCAGCAGCATACTTACAGGGAGGGAGACCCAGTACTTC.

The rearrangement uses TRBV2 and TRBJ1-1; 8 bases are a match to TRBD1. CDR1 and CDR2 from the germline V gene are SNHLY and FYNNEI. The CDR3 has 12 residues. Trimming cost V 6 bases and J 6 bases; bases outside gene matches: 3. CDR3 in amino acids: CASRDRVAEAFF. The CDR3 DNA sequence: TGTGCCAGCAGGGACAGGGTGGCTGAAGCTTTCTTT. The full variable domain, its missing parts supplied by reference TRBV2 and TRBJ1-1, is EPEVTQTPSHQVTQMGQEVILRCVPISNHLYFYWYRQILGQKVEFLVSFYNNEISEKSEIFDDQFSVERPDGSNFTLKIRSTKLEDSAMYFCASRDRVAEAFFGQGTRLTVV.

J is TRBJ2-5 and V is TRBV12-3 or TRBV12-4; the D gene is possibly TRBD1 (6 bases). The CDR3 is made up of 13 amino acids. Between the trimmed V and J ends, which lost 7 bases and 1 base, there was a span of 10 bases. The CDR3 DNA sequence: TGTGCCAGCAATCGGGACACCCAAGAGACCCAGTACTTC. Its translation: CASNRDTQETQYF.

This clonotype occurred a few times. V and J are TRBV20-1 and TRBJ2-5; D possibly corresponds to TRBD2 (6 bases). CDR3 length: 15 residues. Germline CDR1 is DFQATT and CDR2 is SNEGSKA (reference sequence). The ends were cut back, 3 bases at V and 2 bases at J, with 16 bases in the middle. This CDR3 is CSASFWGVGQETQYF. The CDR3 DNA sequence: TGCAGTGCTAGTTTTTGGGGGGTGGGGCAAGAGACCCAGTACTTC.

This sequence joins TRBV24-1 and TRBJ2-7; 7 bases match TRBD1. With V trimmed by 7 bases and J by 10 bases, 15 bases remained unmatched. Germline CDR1 KGHDR, CDR2 SFDVKD. The CDR3 length is 14 residues. The CDR3 is CATSPPGQQIAQYF. For the CDR3, the DNA is TGTGCCACCAGCCCCCCGGGACAGCAGATCGCCCAGTACTTC.